These T cell receptor beta chains were read from a single sample in a study of human T cells and chemical hapten exposure. TCRdb re-called the RACE reads through MiXCR, storing one row per CDR3 protein. The table shows around 330,000 distinct CDR3 sequences, with approximately 5% occurring only once. The material was whole blood, obtained in connection with sensitization to the hapten diphenylcyclopropenone (DPC). These receptors originate from a woman under 30 with alopecia areata. Some clones in this sample may be carry-over from other donors' samples. CDR3s include the opening cysteine and the closing phenylalanine or tryptophan. A D gene is named only where the DNA matches it firmly. Clone size is shown for a subset of rows, as once, few, many or a class of expanded clone.

D gene	J gene	V gene	clone size	CDR3 DNA	CDR3 protein
-	TRBJ2-5	TRBV7-2	few	TGTGCCAGCAGCCTAGATAGTCGCGGTACAGAGACCCAGTACTTC	CASSLDSRGTETQYF
-	TRBJ1-6	TRBV6-2/TRBV6-3	-	TGTGCCAGCAGATCCGGGCCTTCACCCCTCCACTTT	CASRSGPSPLHF
-	TRBJ1-5	TRBV20-1	many	TGCAGTGCTAGCGGGGGGGGCAGGAATCAGCCCCAGCATTTT	CSASGGGRNQPQHF
TRBD2	TRBJ2-7	TRBV25-1	-	TGTGCCAGCAGTACTAGCGGGGGATCCTACGAGCAGTACTTC	CASSTSGGSYEQYF
-	TRBJ2-3	TRBV5-6	few	TGTGCCAGCAGCTTGACCCTGGCAGATACGCAGTATTTT	CASSLTLADTQYF
-	TRBJ1-2	TRBV20-1	-	TGCAGTGCTAGAGAGGACTATGGCTACACCTTC	CSAREDYGYTF
-	TRBJ2-6	TRBV9	few	TGTGCCAGCAGCGGACAGGTGGGGATTTCTGGGGCCAACGTCCTGACTTTC	CASSGQVGISGANVLTF
-	TRBJ2-7	TRBV3-1	many	TGTGCCAGCAGCCAGGGATCTAGGGAGCAGTACTTC	CASSQGSREQYF
-	TRBJ2-7	TRBV4-2	few	TGTGCCAGCAGCCAAGGCACGGGGGCCCTAACCTACGAGCAGTACTTC	CASSQGTGALTYEQYF
-	TRBJ1-4	TRBV13	many	TGTGCCAGCAGCTCAGGACGGAATCTAGAAAAACTGTTTTTT	CASSSGRNLEKLFF
-	TRBJ2-3	TRBV7-9	few	TGTGCCAGCAGCTTGATTCGACAGTCCGCGGAGTATTTT	CASSLIRQSAEYF
-	TRBJ2-5	TRBV7-6	many	TGTGCCAGCAGCTTAGCCCACAGGTACCCGGAGACCCAGTACTTC	CASSLAHRYPETQYF